These 31 T cell receptor beta chains originate from one sample sequenced in a study of cytomegalovirus exposure and HLA in healthy donors. It was with 60 Vbeta and 13 Jbeta primers that the PCR ran. Clones were sequenced by immunoSEQ multiplex PCR, and TCRdb holds only the in-frame ones, with some missing. The sample includes more than 110,000 clones, 80% of them seen just once. Specimen: PBMCs. These receptors were obtained from a man between 40 and 49 years old in good health and CMV-seropositive.

This chain connects TRBV5-6 to TRBJ1-5, with D maybe TRBD1 (5 bases). Trimming took 4 bases from V and 6 from J, leaving 11 bases between them. CDR1 is SGHDT and CDR2 is YYEEEE in the germline V gene. The CDR3 length is 13 residues. The CDR3 coding sequence is TGTGCCAGCAGCCCATGGGGCAGTCAGCCCCAGCATTTT. Residues: CASSPWGSQPQHF.

This clone was observed a single time. The chain carries TRBV20-1 and TRBJ1-5; possible D gene TRBD1, 5 bases. Trimming cost V 1 base and J 12 bases, with 10 bases left between them. This CDR3 has 11 residues. Germline V CDR1 and CDR2: DFQATT, SNEGSKA (reference sequence). The CDR3 nucleotides read TGCAGTGCTAGAGGCGCGGGACGCCAGCATTTT. Its protein is CSARGAGRQHF.

The CDR3 reads CASSIWTEETQYF. CDR3 nucleotide sequence: TGTGCCAGTAGTATCTGGACAGAAGAGACCCAGTACTTC. The rearrangement links TRBV19 to TRBJ2-5, with D maybe TRBD1 (6 bases). CDR1 and CDR2 (germline): LNHDA, SQIVND (reference sequence). Trimming cost V 3 bases and J 3 bases, with 8 bases left between them. The CDR3 covers 13 residues.

This chain joins TRBV27 and TRBJ2-3, with TRBD2 matching 11 bases. Germline loops: CDR1 MNHEY, CDR2 SMNVEV (reference sequence). The CDR3 totals 17 residues. The junction had 11 bases not matched to a gene; V was cut back by 6 bases and J by 3 bases. The CDR3 is CASSYSPTSGVTDTQYF. CDR3 nucleotide sequence: TGTGCCAGCAGCTATTCACCGACTAGCGGGGTAACAGATACGCAGTATTTT.

The V gene is TRBV6-1, the J gene TRBJ1-1; TRBD1 matches at 12 bases. Germline CDR1 is MNHNS and CDR2 is SASEGT. The CDR3 is 16 amino acids. The V segment lost 3 bases and the J segment 4 bases; nucleotides outside the gene matches: 6. CDR3 nucleotide sequence: TGTGCCAGCAGTGACGGGACAGGGGGCTGGGGCACTGAAGCTTTCTTT. This codes for CASSDGTGGWGTEAFF.

This clone showed up just once. The chain has TRBV7-6 and TRBJ2-1; unclear D gene. The CDR3 runs to 11 residues. Trimming cost V 5 bases and J 7 bases, with 6 bases left between them. CDR1 SGHVS and CDR2 FNYEAQ come from the germline V gene. The CDR3, as DNA: TGTGCCAGCAGCACTGAGAATGAGCAGTTCTTC. Protein product: CASSTENEQFF.

This sequence joins TRBV19 and TRBJ2-5; weak D call: TRBD2 (7 bases). In germline, CDR1 is LNHDA, CDR2 SQIVND (reference sequence). The CDR3 contains 14 residues. V was shortened by 2 bases and J by 4 bases, with 11 bases between the two germline ends. CDR3 sequence: CASSIRGGAETQYF. The CDR3 bases are TGTGCCAGTAGTATAAGAGGGGGGGCAGAGACCCAGTACTTC. Based on the CDR3 plus reference TRBV19 and TRBJ2-5, the full variable domain is DGGITQSPKYLFRKEGQNVTLSCEQNLNHDAMYWYRQDPGQGLRLIYYSQIVNDFQKGDIAEGYSVSREKKESFPLTVTSAQKNPTAFYLCASSIRGGAETQYFGPGTRLLVL.

The V gene is TRBV5-1, the J gene TRBJ2-7; 15 positions match TRBD2. There are 14 residues in the CDR3. J lost 7 bases, V lost 5 bases, and 4 bases had no gene match. Germline CDR1 is SGHRS and CDR2 is YFSETQ. The CDR3 region is CASSSGTSGGEQYF. The CDR3 coding sequence is TGCGCCAGCAGTTCCGGGACTAGCGGGGGGGAGCAGTACTTC.

The chain is built from TRBV27 and TRBJ1-4, with TRBD1 identical over 8 bases. This CDR3 has 14 residues. The germline V gene has CDR1 MNHEY and CDR2 SMNVEV (reference sequence). With V trimmed by 6 bases and J by 6 bases, 6 bases remained unmatched. The CDR3 nucleotides read TGTGCCAGCAGCCGGACAGGGTTCGATGAAAAACTGTTTTTT. It translates to CASSRTGFDEKLFF.

This clone was seen once. The chain uses TRBV28 and TRBJ2-7, with TRBD1 matching over 7 bases. The CDR3 extends over 14 amino acids. Germline V lookup: CDR1 MDHEN, CDR2 SYDVKM. Losses at the gene ends were 10 bases for V and 2 bases for J; bases not matched to a gene: 11. CDR3 amino acids: CATFGTVSPYEQYF. The CDR3, as DNA: TGTGCCACCTTTGGGACAGTCTCCCCCTACGAGCAGTACTTC. Variable domain in full (rest from reference TRBV28 and TRBJ2-7): DVKVTQSSRYLVKRTGEKVFLECVQDMDHENMFWYRQDPGLGLRLIYFSYDVKMKEKGDIPEGYSVSREKKERFSLILESASTNQTSMYLCATFGTVSPYEQYFGPGTRLTVT.

J is TRBJ2-5 and V is TRBV7-2, with 8 positions matching TRBD2. The CDR3 is 14 amino acids. The J segment lost 5 bases and the V segment lost 4 bases, leaving 6 bases of the junction unmatched. CDR1 is SGHTA, CDR2 FQGNSA, per germline. CDR3 residues: CASSSFVAGETQYF. In DNA form, the CDR3 reads TGTGCCAGCAGCTCGTTCGTAGCGGGGGAGACCCAGTACTTC.

This chain links TRBV10-1 with TRBJ2-3; TRBD2 matches 12 bases. The CDR3 extends over 15 amino acids. Germline V lookup: CDR1 WNHNN, CDR2 SYGVQD (reference sequence). After removal of 5 bases from V and 6 bases from J, the junction contained 6 bases not matched to a gene. DNA of the CDR3: TGCGCCAGCAGTCCTAGGACTAGCGGGGTGGATACGCAGTATTTT. Its translation: CASSPRTSGVDTQYF.

The CDR3 DNA follows: TGTGCCAGCAGTTATGCCCTCAGCGGGCTCCCCCACGAGCAGTACTTC. Encoded protein: CASSYALSGLPHEQYF. The chain has TRBV2 and TRBJ2-7, with D perhaps matching TRBD2 (6 bases). Germline CDR1 reads SNHLY; CDR2 reads FYNNEI. V lost 5 bases and J 5 bases, leaving 22 bases between the germline ends. This CDR3 is built from 16 residues. Using reference TRBV2 and TRBJ2-7 for the parts outside the CDR3, the full variable domain is EPEVTQTPSHQVTQMGQEVILRCVPISNHLYFYWYRQILGQKVEFLVSFYNNEISEKSEIFDDQFSVERPDGSNFTLKIRSTKLEDSAMYFCASSYALSGLPHEQYFGPGTRLTVT.

This chain uses TRBV2 with TRBJ1-1, with a weak D call TRBD1 (6 bases). Deletions cut 6 bases from V and 3 bases from J, with 14 bases between. Germline V gene sequence: CDR1 SNHLY, CDR2 FYNNEI. The CDR3 is made up of 14 amino acids. CDR3 protein: CASRIDRSYTEAFF. The CDR3 DNA reads TGTGCCAGCAGGATCGACAGGAGCTACACTGAAGCTTTCTTT.

In DNA, the CDR3 is TGTGCCAGCAGCGTAGAAGGCGCAGGGGGCTACCAAGAGACCCAGTACTTC. It yields the protein CASSVEGAGGYQETQYF. The genes are TRBV9 and TRBJ2-5; 8 bases line up with TRBD1. The germline CDR1 and CDR2 sequences are SGDLS and YYNGEE. Losses at the gene ends were 0 bases for V and 0 bases for J; bases not matched to a gene: 7. The CDR3 sequence is 17 residues long. Full variable domain (remainder filled in from reference TRBV9 and TRBJ2-5): DSGVTQTPKHLITATGQRVTLRCSPRSGDLSVYWYQQSLDQGLQFLIQYYNGEERAKGNILERFSAQQFPDLHSELNLSSLELGDSALYFCASSVEGAGGYQETQYFGPGTRLLVL.

The chain recombines TRBV5-8 with TRBJ1-3; TRBD1 agrees at 8 bases. In germline, CDR1 is SGHTS, CDR2 YDEGEE. After removal of 4 bases from V and 4 bases from J, the junction contained 7 bases not matched to a gene. The CDR3 has 15 amino acids. The CDR3 DNA reads as TGTGCCAGCAGCCCGAGGACAGGGCCAGGAAACACCATATATTTT. It encodes CASSPRTGPGNTIYF.

The V gene is TRBV2, the J gene TRBJ2-7, with 9 positions matching TRBD2. Germline-derived CDR1 and CDR2 are SNHLY and FYNNEI. CDR3 length: 17 amino acids. Trimming took 3 bases from V and 4 from J; bases not matched to a gene: 13. The CDR3 sequence: CASSDRGLALSFYEQYF. CDR3 nucleotide sequence: TGTGCCAGCAGTGATCGAGGACTAGCGCTATCGTTTTACGAGCAGTACTTC.

This clone is a singleton in its sample. The chain has TRBV5-8 and TRBJ2-1, with 8 bases aligning to TRBD2. The CDR3 runs to 15 residues. Germline V CDR1 and CDR2: SGHTS, YDEGEE. V trimming: 4 bases; J trimming: 2 bases; junction bases outside the gene matches: 5. Here the CDR3 reads CASSAGTRPYNEQFF. The DNA for the CDR3 is TGTGCCAGCAGCGCCGGGACTAGACCCTACAATGAGCAGTTCTTC.

This rearrangement joins TRBV5-4 to TRBJ2-7; 9 bases fit TRBD1. The CDR3 runs 15 residues. Germline lookup yields CDR1 SGHNT and CDR2 YYREEE (reference sequence). V shed 0 bases, J shed 2 bases, and the junction held 3 bases outside the gene matches. The CDR3 region is CASSLDGTGTYEQYF. CDR3 DNA sequence: TGTGCCAGCAGCTTGGATGGGACAGGGACCTACGAGCAGTACTTC.

The CDR3 protein is CASSSDSLWGYTF. CDR3 nucleotide sequence: TGTGCCAGCAGTTCCGATAGCCTCTGGGGCTACACCTTC. The chain recombines TRBV28 with TRBJ1-2; no firm D call. V was shortened by 4 bases and J by 8 bases, with 14 bases between the two germline ends. This CDR3 is built from 13 residues. Germline CDR1 reads MDHEN; CDR2 reads SYDVKM.

This rearrangement joins TRBV28 to TRBJ1-5, with TRBD1 as a possible D gene (5 bases). Germline assignment: CDR1 MDHEN and CDR2 SYDVKM. The V end was cut by 10 bases, the J end by 6 bases, with 13 bases between. The CDR3 is 12 residues long. As DNA, the CDR3 is TGTGCCACTTCCTCGGGGGGTCAGCCCCAGCATTTT. Protein: CATSSGGQPQHF.

This sequence joins TRBV7-2 and TRBJ2-7; D remains ambiguous. V lost 1 base and J lost 3, with 7 bases in between. The CDR3 is 13 residues long. Germline V lookup: CDR1 SGHTA, CDR2 FQGNSA. CDR3 DNA: TGTGCCAGCAGCTTAGGAGATATCTACGAGCAGTACTTC. This encodes CASSLGDIYEQYF. The full variable domain, its missing parts supplied by reference TRBV7-2 and TRBJ2-7, is GAGVSQSPSNKVTEKGKDVELRCDPISGHTALYWYRQSLGQGLEFLIYFQGNSAPDKSGLPSDRFSAERTGGSVSTLTIQRTQQEDSAVYLCASSLGDIYEQYFGPGTRLTVT.

This clone was observed once. V is TRBV5-1 and J is TRBJ2-3; D uncertain. Germline assignment: CDR1 SGHRS and CDR2 YFSETQ. This CDR3 has 14 residues. The ends were cut back, 0 bases at V and 6 bases at J, with 11 bases in the middle. Here the CDR3 DNA reads TGCGCCAGCAGCTTGGCCTCTTTTTCGGATACGCAGTATTTT. It translates to CASSLASFSDTQYF.

The chain has TRBV7-6 and TRBJ2-5; weak D call: TRBD2 (5 bases). V lost 5 bases and J lost 4, with 8 bases in between. Germline CDR1 is SGHVS and CDR2 is FNYEAQ. The CDR3 covers 12 residues. Here the CDR3 DNA reads TGTGCCAGCAGCCGGGGTGTAGAGACCCAGTACTTC. Translated, it gives CASSRGVETQYF.

This chain connects TRBV10-3 to TRBJ1-3; tentatively, D is TRBD1 (5 bases). Germline V gives CDR1 ENHRY, CDR2 SYGVKD. The CDR3 length is 14 residues. V gave up 11 bases and J gave up 4 bases, with 18 bases separating them. The CDR3 nucleotides read TGTGCCTCCCGATACGCAGGGTCCGGAAACACCATATATTTT. This sequence encodes CASRYAGSGNTIYF.

V gene TRBV15 combines with J gene TRBJ1-2; D is undetermined. The germline V and J ends were trimmed by 0 bases and 4 bases, with 9 bases remaining between them. The germline CDR1 and CDR2 sequences are LNHNV and YYDKDF (reference sequence). The CDR3 sequence is 14 residues long. The DNA of the CDR3 is TGTGCCACCAGCAGAGATCTGGGGAGCTATGGCTACACCTTC. Translation: CATSRDLGSYGYTF.

This clone turned up a few times. The chain is built from TRBV5-8 and TRBJ1-3, with D maybe TRBD1 (6 bases). The CDR3 sequence is 16 residues long. The germline gives CDR1 SGHTS, CDR2 YDEGEE. V lost 1 base, J lost 1 base, and 12 bases lay in between. The CDR3 is CASSLNGRGSGNTIYF. The DNA of the CDR3 is TGTGCCAGCAGCTTGAACGGCAGGGGTTCTGGAAACACCATATATTTT.

As DNA, the CDR3 is TGTGCCAGCAGCTTAGCGGGACAGGGGAACACTGAAGCTTTCTTT. Amino acids: CASSLAGQGNTEAFF. The J gene is TRBJ1-1, the V gene TRBV7-9; TRBD1 aligns across 9 bases. Trimming removed 0 bases from V and 1 base from J; junction bases left unmatched: 0. Germline lookup yields CDR1 SEHNR and CDR2 FQNEAQ (reference sequence). The CDR3 runs 15 residues.

The J gene is TRBJ2-1, the V gene TRBV5-6, with 7 bases aligning to TRBD2. Germline assignment: CDR1 SGHDT and CDR2 YYEEEE. V lost 0 bases and J lost 0; bases outside the gene matches: 9. The CDR3 length is 18 residues. CDR3 sequence reads: CASSLASTGLSSYNEQFF. Written as DNA, the CDR3 is TGTGCCAGCAGCTTGGCCAGCACGGGACTAAGCTCCTACAATGAGCAGTTCTTC.

To note about this clone: The germline gene is not matched at one end of the junction; a read error may be the cause. The J gene is TRBJ1-2, the V gene TRBV7-9; D is perhaps TRBD1 (5 bases). Germline CDR1 is SEHNR and CDR2 is FQNEAQ (reference sequence). This CDR3 region has 12 residues. CDR3 loop: CSSSRQGSGYTF. CDR3 sequence (DNA): TGTTCCAGCAGCCGGCAGGGAAGCGGCTACACCTTC. Full variable domain (outside the CDR3, taken from reference TRBV7-9 and TRBJ1-2): DTGVSQNPRHKITKRGQNVTFRCDPISEHNRLYWYRQTLGQGPEFLTYFQNEAQLEKSRLLSDRFSAERPKGSFSTLEIQRTEQGDSAMYLCSSSRQGSGYTFGSGTRLTVV.

The chain carries TRBV19 and TRBJ2-2; TRBD1 matches 7 bases. After removal of 7 bases from V and 4 bases from J, the junction contained 12 bases not matched to a gene. This CDR3 region has 16 residues. Germline V CDR1 and CDR2: LNHDA, SQIVND (reference sequence). CDR3 DNA sequence: TGTGCCAGTAAGAGGGTCAGGGGGTCAGGCACCGGGGAGCTGTTTTTT. This translates into CASKRVRGSGTGELFF.